The 27 T cell receptor beta chains below were found in one sample sequenced in a study of regulatory and conventional T cells in RAG deficiency. The protocol was immunoSEQ multiplex PCR, while the TCRdb copy is restricted to in-frame clones and leaves out a portion. This sample has 30,000 to 35,000 clones, with 85% to 90% found just once. The data were also submitted as part of a second study, on regulatory T cells. That report notes: The PCR used 52 TRBV and 13 TRBJ primers.

Sequencing was performed on CD8+ T cells sorted from blood. All receptors derive from a human donor in good health.

V usage is TRBV10-1 and J usage is TRBJ2-3; 7 bases agree with TRBD2. The germline V gene has CDR1 WNHNN and CDR2 SYGVQD (reference sequence). Losses at the gene ends were 3 bases for V and 4 bases for J; bases not matched to a gene: 4. The CDR3 has 14 residues. CDR3 DNA sequence: TGCGCCAGCAGTGAATGGGGAGGGGCAGATACGCAGTATTTT. Its translation is CASSEWGGADTQYF.

The chain joins TRBV27 to TRBJ1-2, with D perhaps TRBD1 (5 bases). CDR1 is MNHEY, CDR2 SMNVEV, per germline (reference sequence). The CDR3 is 14 residues long. V lost 6 bases and J 5 bases, leaving 16 bases between the germline ends. CDR3 amino acids: CASSLGAGGYGYTF. CDR3 nucleotide sequence: TGTGCCAGCAGCTTAGGCGCCGGGGGGTATGGCTACACCTTC.

The chain recombines TRBV30 with TRBJ2-7, with 8 nucleotides matching TRBD2. Germline-derived CDR1 and CDR2 are GTSNPN and SVGIG (reference sequence). The length of the CDR3 is 14 residues. The J segment lost 3 bases and the V segment lost 5 bases, leaving 9 bases of the junction unmatched. The CDR3 region is CAWDLGGLGYEQYF. The CDR3 nucleotides are TGTGCCTGGGACCTGGGGGGACTAGGCTACGAGCAGTACTTC.

The rearrangement links TRBV4-2 to TRBJ2-7; TRBD2 matches at 10 bases. Looked up from germline, CDR1 is LGHNA and CDR2 is YNFKEQ. V lost 3 bases to trimming and J lost 4 bases; unmatched junction nucleotides: 6. This CDR3 has 15 residues. CDR3 nucleotides: TGTGCCAGCAGCCAGGGGCTAGCGGGAGAGTACGAGCAGTACTTC. This sequence encodes CASSQGLAGEYEQYF.

V is TRBV19 and J is TRBJ2-1; 10 bases fit TRBD2. Trimming at V came to 6 bases and at J to 0 bases, leaving 11 bases not matched to a gene. Germline CDR1 is LNHDA and CDR2 is SQIVND (reference sequence). The CDR3 has 18 amino acids. Here the CDR3 DNA reads TGTGCCAGTAGCCCCGGACTAGCGGACGTGAGCTCCTACAATGAGCAGTTCTTC. Residues: CASSPGLADVSSYNEQFF.

The chain has TRBV29-1 and TRBJ2-5, with TRBD2 identical over 13 bases. CDR1 and CDR2 (germline): SQVTM, ANQGSEA. The ends lost 7 bases at V and 5 bases at J; junction bases unmatched: 7. This CDR3 comprises 14 residues. Here the CDR3 reads CSGRTSGGPETQYF. CDR3 nucleotide sequence: TGCAGCGGGCGGACTAGCGGGGGCCCGGAGACCCAGTACTTC.

This clone has only a few counts. V is TRBV19 and J is TRBJ1-6; the match to TRBD1 covers 8 bases. Germline lookup yields CDR1 LNHDA and CDR2 SQIVND (reference sequence). V lost 1 base and J lost 10; bases outside the gene matches: 3. CDR3 size: 14 residues. In DNA form, the CDR3 reads TGTGCCAGTAGTATAGGGACAGGGCGGTCACCCCTCCACTTT. Protein sequence: CASSIGTGRSPLHF.

V and J are TRBV5-1 and TRBJ2-5, with 7 positions matching TRBD2. CDR1 and CDR2 (germline): SGHRS, YFSETQ. CDR3 size: 13 residues. V lost 1 base to trimming and J lost 9 bases; unmatched junction nucleotides: 6. The CDR3 sequence: CASSLHRGEAQYF. The CDR3 region has the DNA TGCGCCAGCAGCTTGCATCGGGGGGAGGCCCAGTACTTC.

This chain connects TRBV5-1 to TRBJ1-2; TRBD1 agrees at 9 bases. The CDR3 extends over 16 amino acids. The germline V gene has CDR1 SGHRS and CDR2 YFSETQ. J lost 3 bases, V lost 0 bases, and 6 bases had no gene match. CDR3: CASSLEGDRDYYGYTF. CDR3 nucleotides: TGCGCCAGCAGCTTGGAGGGGGACAGGGACTACTATGGCTACACCTTC.

The genes are TRBV21-1 and TRBJ1-5; the table's TRBD1 call for D was not verified on the DNA. TRBV21-1 is a listed pseudogene. The CDR3 is 20 amino acids. Here the CDR3 DNA reads TGTGCCAGCAGCAAAGGATTTCCCGGGACAGGGGCGTATAGCAATCAGCCCCAGCATTTT. Translation gives CASSKGFPGTGAYSNQPQHF.

The chain uses TRBV19 and TRBJ2-3, with unresolved D. V lost 6 bases, J lost 2 bases, and 9 bases lay in between. Germline CDR1 reads LNHDA; CDR2 reads SQIVND (reference sequence). This CDR3 comprises 13 residues. CDR3 coding DNA: TGTGCCAGTAGCCAGTATTTCACAGATACGCAGTATTTT. Its protein product is CASSQYFTDTQYF.

This chain connects TRBV18 to TRBJ1-1; D is undetermined. CDR3 length: 15 amino acids. V lost 3 bases, J lost 5 bases, and 16 bases lay in between. Germline-derived CDR1 and CDR2 are KGHSH and LQKENI. The CDR3 sequence: CASSPSGLAGTEAFF. CDR3 sequence (DNA): TGTGCCAGCTCACCGTCGGGCTTAGCGGGAACTGAAGCTTTCTTT.

This chain links TRBV27 with TRBJ1-5; no clear D gene. The CDR3 totals 13 residues. V lost 3 bases and J lost 2, with 5 bases in between. CDR1 is MNHEY and CDR2 is SMNVEV in the germline V gene (reference sequence). The CDR3 reads CASSFGGNQPQHF. The CDR3 DNA is TGTGCCAGCAGTTTTGGGGGCAATCAGCCCCAGCATTTT.

The gene calls are TRBV2 and TRBJ2-1; 10 bases agree with TRBD2. From germline, CDR1 is SNHLY and CDR2 FYNNEI. The V segment lost 9 bases and the J segment 6 bases; nucleotides outside the gene matches: 2. The CDR3 runs to 12 residues. The CDR3 coding sequence is TGTGCCAGAGGACTAGCGGTCAATGAGCAGTTCTTC. Translated: CARGLAVNEQFF.

This clone was counted once. The same CDR3 can be traced to other DNA sequences in this sample. The chain is built from TRBV5-4 and TRBJ1-2; no definite D call. The CDR3 spans 16 residues. Germline V gene data show CDR1 as SGHNT and CDR2 as YYREEE (reference sequence). V lost 7 bases and J lost 4, with 23 bases in between. CDR3 in DNA: TGTGCCAGCCTGCGTCGCATACCAGGAAAGACCTATGGCTACACCTTC. Amino acid sequence: CASLRRIPGKTYGYTF.

This sequence joins TRBV10-2 and TRBJ1-3; TRBD1 is a possible D gene (5 bases). Germline CDR1 WSHSY, CDR2 SAAADI. This CDR3 comprises 16 residues. V dropped 4 bases and J dropped 0 bases, with 13 bases sitting between them. CDR3: CASSVGAASSGNTIYF. In nucleotides, the CDR3 is TGCGCCAGCAGTGTCGGGGCCGCGAGCTCTGGAAACACCATATATTTT.

V usage is TRBV28 and J usage is TRBJ1-2; weak D call: TRBD1 (6 bases). Trimming left V 5 bases short and J 7 bases short, with 11 bases between. The CDR3 is made up of 12 amino acids. Germline CDR1 is MDHEN and CDR2 is SYDVKM. DNA for the CDR3: TGTGCCAGCAGTCCGACAGGTACTGGCTACACCTTC. This gives the protein CASSPTGTGYTF.

This clone showed up just a few times. The genes are TRBV10-1 and TRBJ1-6; 9 bases are shared with TRBD1. The CDR3 consists of 15 residues. The V segment lost 3 bases and the J segment 7 bases; nucleotides outside the gene matches: 4. CDR1 is WNHNN and CDR2 is SYGVQD in the germline V gene (reference sequence). CDR3 sequence reads: CASSEGTGRNSPLHF. The DNA of the CDR3 is TGCGCCAGCAGTGAAGGGACAGGGCGAAATTCACCCCTCCACTTT.

The V call is TRBV5-6, the J call TRBJ2-1, with D possibly being TRBD2 (5 bases). Germline CDR1 is SGHDT and CDR2 is YYEEEE. V was shortened by 0 bases and J by 5 bases, with 12 bases between the two germline ends. This CDR3 is 15 amino acids long. The CDR3 DNA reads TGTGCCAGCAGCTTGGCGGCGGAGGCTAACAATGAGCAGTTCTTC. It translates to CASSLAAEANNEQFF.

The chain joins TRBV6-5 to TRBJ2-5, with 7 bases lining up with TRBD1. Germline lookup yields CDR1 MNHEY and CDR2 SVGAGI. Unmatched junction bases numbered 7, after V lost 0 bases and J lost 9 bases. This CDR3 has 14 residues. DNA for the CDR3: TGTGCCAGCAGTTACTCAGGGACAGAGTCGTCCCAGTACTTC. Translated: CASSYSGTESSQYF.

The V call is TRBV5-4, the J call TRBJ2-7; 7 bases fit TRBD2. Germline V CDR1 and CDR2: SGHNT, YYREEE (reference sequence). There are 14 residues in the CDR3. V lost 0 bases, J lost 5 bases, and 5 bases stayed unmatched. The CDR3 is CASSLGGEGNEQYF. DNA of the CDR3: TGTGCCAGCAGCTTGGGGGGGGAGGGCAACGAGCAGTACTTC.

The chain employs TRBV28 and TRBJ2-7; 7 nucleotides line up with TRBD1. CDR3 length: 15 residues. Per germline, CDR1 MDHEN and CDR2 SYDVKM. Trimming cost V 2 bases and J 3 bases; bases outside gene matches: 7. CDR3 sequence reads: CASSLNGNRGYEQYF. CDR3 in DNA: TGTGCCAGCAGTTTAAATGGTAACAGGGGCTACGAGCAGTACTTC.

This chain's CDR3 is CASSGTRDTEAFF. In nucleotides, the CDR3 is TGTGCCAGCAGCGGGACAAGGGACACTGAAGCTTTCTTT. The V and J genes are TRBV9 and TRBJ1-1; weak D call: TRBD1 (5 bases). This CDR3 has 13 residues. Germline assignment: CDR1 SGDLS and CDR2 YYNGEE. Trimming removed 3 bases from V and 3 bases from J, with 9 bases in between.

The chain has TRBV11-2 and TRBJ2-1, with D perhaps matching TRBD1 (5 bases). V gave up 1 base and J gave up 6 bases, with 10 bases separating them. The germline gives CDR1 SGHAT, CDR2 FQNNGV. The CDR3 is made up of 14 amino acids. The CDR3 region has the DNA TGTGCCAGCAGCTTAGGCTCGCAGGGCAATGAGCAGTTCTTC. This sequence encodes CASSLGSQGNEQFF.

V and J are TRBV15 and TRBJ2-3, with 9 bases matching TRBD1. Germline CDR1 reads LNHNV; CDR2 reads YYDKDF (reference sequence). The CDR3 runs 17 residues. The V gene end was trimmed by 0 bases and the J gene end by 6 bases; junction bases not matched to a gene: 10. CDR3 in amino acids: CATSRDSGQGVSDTQYF. The CDR3 coding sequence is TGTGCCACCAGCAGAGATTCGGGACAGGGAGTGTCGGATACGCAGTATTTT.

This sequence joins TRBV28 and TRBJ1-1; TRBD1 matches 7 bases. The V and J ends lost 6 bases and 0 bases, in that order; junction bases with no gene match: 7. This CDR3 contains 15 residues. Germline CDR1 reads MDHEN; CDR2 reads SYDVKM. The chain's CDR3 is CASSRDSLMNTEAFF. The DNA of the CDR3 is TGTGCCAGCAGCCGGGACAGCTTGATGAACACTGAAGCTTTCTTT.

The chain uses TRBV4-1 and TRBJ2-7; D call uncertain. This CDR3 contains 16 residues. V gave up 0 bases and J gave up 0 bases, with 12 bases separating them. The V gene's germline CDR1 is MGHRA and CDR2 YSYEKL. The CDR3, as DNA: TGCGCCAGCAGCCAAGATTGGGCAGCAAACTCCTACGAGCAGTACTTC. Amino acid sequence: CASSQDWAANSYEQYF.